A single sample is the source of the 14 T cell receptor beta chains below, sequenced in a study of CD4 T cells in relation to SARS-CoV-2 and coronaviruses. TCRdb's table, derived via immunoSEQ multiplex PCR, lists solely in-frame clones and lacks some. This sample has about 36,000 clones; over 60% occur once, and the top ten carry roughly 22%. These receptors are not linked to any known antigen. The specimen sequenced was memory CD4+ T cells from PBMCs, cultured in vitro. Source of these receptors: an adult with COVID-19.

The rearrangement joins TRBV24-1 to TRBJ2-2, with 9 bases matching TRBD2. This CDR3 is 17 amino acids long. Looked up from germline, CDR1 is KGHDR and CDR2 is SFDVKD. The V gene end was trimmed by 3 bases and the J gene end by 3 bases; junction bases not matched to a gene: 7. The CDR3 DNA reads as TGTGCCACCAGTGATCAGTCGACTAGCGGATACACCGGGGAGCTGTTTTTT. The encoded protein is CATSDQSTSGYTGELFF.

This clone was observed a few times. This chain connects TRBV7-9 to TRBJ1-2; 7 nucleotides align to TRBD1. Germline loops: CDR1 SEHNR, CDR2 FQNEAQ (reference sequence). This CDR3 spans 17 amino acids. The J segment lost 1 base and the V segment lost 3 bases, leaving 11 bases of the junction unmatched. CDR3 coding DNA: TGTGCCAGCAGCTTCGCGGTCGGGACAGACGGTAACTATGGCTACACCTTC. Protein product: CASSFAVGTDGNYGYTF.

The chain joins TRBV4-1 to TRBJ2-1; possible D gene TRBD2, 6 bases. With 1 base removed from V and 6 bases from J, the gap between germline ends came to 19 bases. CDR3 length: 17 residues. Germline V gene sequence: CDR1 MGHRA, CDR2 YSYEKL. For the CDR3, the DNA is TGCGCCAGCAGCCAAGTGGTGGGAGCTAGCGAAAGCAATGAGCAGTTCTTC. As protein: CASSQVVGASESNEQFF.

The V call is TRBV19, the J call TRBJ2-1; D is ambiguous. This CDR3 is built from 13 residues. Trimming pared 7 bases from V and 10 bases from J, leaving 17 bases between. CDR1 is LNHDA and CDR2 is SQIVND in the germline V gene (reference sequence). The CDR3 DNA sequence: TGTGCCAGTACCCTCGCCTGGGGTAGGGAGCAGTTCTTC. It translates to CASTLAWGREQFF. The full variable domain, rest sourced from reference TRBV19 and TRBJ2-1, is DGGITQSPKYLFRKEGQNVTLSCEQNLNHDAMYWYRQDPGQGLRLIYYSQIVNDFQKGDIAEGYSVSREKKESFPLTVTSAQKNPTAFYLCASTLAWGREQFFGPGTRLTVL.

This clone was observed a few times. V and J are TRBV5-1 and TRBJ2-7, with D perhaps TRBD1 (6 bases). The CDR3 contains 14 residues. V was trimmed by 0 bases and J by 0 bases, leaving 7 bases between them. Germline-derived CDR1 and CDR2 are SGHRS and YFSETQ. DNA of the CDR3: TGCGCCAGCAGCTTGGACAGGGCCTCCTACGAGCAGTACTTC. This sequence encodes CASSLDRASYEQYF.

The rearrangement joins TRBV28 to TRBJ2-7; 9 bases are shared with TRBD1. V lost 6 bases, J lost 2 bases, and 11 bases stayed unmatched. Looked up from germline, CDR1 is MDHEN and CDR2 is SYDVKM. This CDR3 has 16 residues. In nucleotides, the CDR3 is TGTGCCAGCAGGGGCGGAGGGGGACAGGGCGCCTACGAGCAGTACTTC. Residues: CASRGGGGQGAYEQYF.

Comments on this clone: The junction departs from germline at one end; a sequencing error may be responsible. The CDR3 region is CASSPLGGAEETQYF. CDR3 nucleotides: TGTGCCAGCTCTCCACTAGGGGGGGCCGAGGAGACCCAGTACTTC. The chain carries TRBV18 and TRBJ2-5; TRBD2 is a possible D gene (7 bases). Per the germline V gene, CDR1 is KGHSH and CDR2 is LQKENI. The CDR3 spans 15 residues.

The rearrangement links TRBV6-5 to TRBJ2-7; D is uncertain. This CDR3 has 13 amino acids. Per germline, CDR1 MNHEY and CDR2 SVGAGI. V was pared by 8 bases and J by 1 base, with 12 bases between. The CDR3 here is CASASGASYEQYF. DNA of the CDR3: TGTGCCAGCGCGTCAGGAGCTTCCTACGAGCAGTACTTC.

V usage is TRBV18 and J usage is TRBJ2-6; D perhaps matches TRBD1 (5 bases). The CDR3 consists of 16 residues. Trimming shortened V by 4 bases and J by 2 bases, and 12 bases separated the two germline ends. CDR1 and CDR2 from the germline V gene are KGHSH and LQKENI. The CDR3 DNA follows: TGTGCCAGCTCACAGAACAGGCCCCCTGGGGCCAACGTCCTGACTTTC. Translated: CASSQNRPPGANVLTF.

In its sample, this clone was seen a few times. This same CDR3 is encoded by further DNA sequences in the sample. The chain employs TRBV7-2 and TRBJ2-2; TRBD1 or TRBD2 may be the D gene (6 bases each). Germline V lookup: CDR1 SGHTA, CDR2 FQGNSA. Trimming removed 2 bases at V and 5 bases at J, with 9 bases between. CDR3 length equals 14 residues. The CDR3 DNA reads TGTGCCAGCAGCTTACGGGGGCGGACCGGGGAGCTGTTTTTT. Translation: CASSLRGRTGELFF.

CDR3 loop: CAIEGVNTEAFF. CDR3 coding DNA: TGTGCCATTGAGGGGGTGAACACTGAAGCTTTCTTT. V and J are TRBV10-3 and TRBJ1-1, with D maybe TRBD1 (6 bases). The CDR3 is 12 amino acids. Trimming stripped 9 bases from V and 0 bases from J, with 8 bases between. CDR1 and CDR2 from the germline V gene are ENHRY and SYGVKD.

This clone was seen a single time. The chain carries TRBV9 and TRBJ2-7; D unresolved. Trimming pared 0 bases from V and 5 bases from J, leaving 12 bases between. CDR1 is SGDLS, CDR2 YYNGEE, per germline. The CDR3 length is 14 residues. For the CDR3, the DNA is TGTGCCAGCAGCGTAGGATTCGGCCCGAACGAGCAGTACTTC. This translates into CASSVGFGPNEQYF. The full variable domain, with the rest looked up from reference TRBV9 and TRBJ2-7, is DSGVTQTPKHLITATGQRVTLRCSPRSGDLSVYWYQQSLDQGLQFLIQYYNGEERAKGNILERFSAQQFPDLHSELNLSSLELGDSALYFCASSVGFGPNEQYFGPGTRLTVT.

This clone was counted between two and nine times. The rearrangement joins TRBV6-2 or TRBV6-3 to TRBJ1-2; the D gene is possibly TRBD1 (6 bases). V lost 5 bases to trimming and J lost 3 bases, with 16 bases between them. Germline loops: CDR1 MNHEY, CDR2 SVGEGT. The CDR3 extends over 15 amino acids. This chain's CDR3 is CASSTPRGGDYGYTF. The DNA of the CDR3 is TGTGCCAGCAGTACCCCTAGGGGGGGCGACTATGGCTACACCTTC.

The gene calls are TRBV6-1 and TRBJ1-1; D perhaps matches TRBD1 (5 bases). The CDR3 has 14 amino acids. CDR1 and CDR2 from the germline V gene are MNHNS and SASEGT. Trimming left V 2 bases short and J 6 bases short, with 13 bases between. The CDR3 nucleotides read TGTGCCAGCAGTGAAAGCAGTGGGGGGGCTGAAGCTTTCTTT. This encodes CASSESSGGAEAFF.